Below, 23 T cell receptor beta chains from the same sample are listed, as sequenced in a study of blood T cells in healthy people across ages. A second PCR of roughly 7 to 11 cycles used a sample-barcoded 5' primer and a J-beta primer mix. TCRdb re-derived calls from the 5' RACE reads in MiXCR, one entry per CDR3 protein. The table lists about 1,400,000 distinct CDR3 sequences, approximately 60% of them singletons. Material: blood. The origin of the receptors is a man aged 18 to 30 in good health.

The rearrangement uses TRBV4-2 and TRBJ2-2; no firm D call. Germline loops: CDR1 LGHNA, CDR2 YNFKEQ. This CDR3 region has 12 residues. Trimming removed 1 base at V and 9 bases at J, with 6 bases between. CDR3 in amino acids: CASSQAGWELFF. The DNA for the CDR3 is TGTGCCAGCAGCCAAGCAGGCTGGGAGCTGTTTTTT.

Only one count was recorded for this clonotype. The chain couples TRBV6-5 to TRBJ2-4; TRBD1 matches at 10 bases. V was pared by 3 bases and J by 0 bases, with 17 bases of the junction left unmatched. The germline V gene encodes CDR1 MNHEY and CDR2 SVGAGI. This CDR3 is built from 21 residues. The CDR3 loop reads CASSYGPSGTGARLAKNIQYF. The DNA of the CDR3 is TGTGCCAGCAGTTATGGGCCTTCCGGGACAGGGGCCCGACTAGCCAAAAACATTCAGTACTTC.

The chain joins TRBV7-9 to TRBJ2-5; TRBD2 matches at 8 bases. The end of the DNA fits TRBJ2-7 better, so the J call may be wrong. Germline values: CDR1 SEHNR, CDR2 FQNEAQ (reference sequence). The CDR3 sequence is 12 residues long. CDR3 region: CASRGTRREQYF. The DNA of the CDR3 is TGTGCCAGCAGGGGGACTAGACGCGAGCAGTACTTC.

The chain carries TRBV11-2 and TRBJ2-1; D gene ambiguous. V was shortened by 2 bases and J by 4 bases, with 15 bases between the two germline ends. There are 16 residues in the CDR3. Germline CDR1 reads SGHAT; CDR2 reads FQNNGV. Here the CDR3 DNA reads TGTGCCAGCAGCTTACAAGGGCGGTATTTTTACAATGAGCAGTTCTTC. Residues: CASSLQGRYFYNEQFF.

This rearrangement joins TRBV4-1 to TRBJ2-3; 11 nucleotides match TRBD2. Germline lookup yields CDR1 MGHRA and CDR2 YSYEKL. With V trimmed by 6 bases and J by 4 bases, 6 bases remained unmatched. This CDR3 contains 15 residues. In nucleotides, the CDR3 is TGCGCCAGCAGGCTTCTGGGACTAGCGGCAGATACGCAGTATTTT. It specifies CASRLLGLAADTQYF.

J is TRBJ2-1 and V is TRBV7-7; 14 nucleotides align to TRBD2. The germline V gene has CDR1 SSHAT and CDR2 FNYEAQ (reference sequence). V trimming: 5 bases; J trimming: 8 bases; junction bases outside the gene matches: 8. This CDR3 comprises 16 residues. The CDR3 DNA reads TGTGCCAGCAGCACCGGGACTAGCGGGAGTAACTATGAGCAGTTCTTC. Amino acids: CASSTGTSGSNYEQFF.

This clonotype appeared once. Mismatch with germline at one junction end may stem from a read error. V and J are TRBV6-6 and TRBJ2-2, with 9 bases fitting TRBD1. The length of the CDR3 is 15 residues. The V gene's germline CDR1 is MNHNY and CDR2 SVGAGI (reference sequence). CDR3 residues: CACRQSGQGPGELFF. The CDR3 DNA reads TGTGCCTGCAGGCAATCGGGACAGGGTCCCGGGGAGCTGTTTTTT.

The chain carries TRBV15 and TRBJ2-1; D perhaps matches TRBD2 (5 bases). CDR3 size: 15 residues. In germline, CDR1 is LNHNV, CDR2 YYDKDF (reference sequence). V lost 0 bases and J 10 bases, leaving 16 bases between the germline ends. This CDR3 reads CATSRDNRGYPEQFF. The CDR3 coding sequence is TGTGCCACCAGCAGAGATAATCGCGGGTACCCCGAGCAGTTCTTC.

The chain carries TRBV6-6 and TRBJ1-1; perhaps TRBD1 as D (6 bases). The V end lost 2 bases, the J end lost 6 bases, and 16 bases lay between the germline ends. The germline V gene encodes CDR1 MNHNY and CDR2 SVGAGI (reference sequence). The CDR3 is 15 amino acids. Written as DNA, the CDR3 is TGTGCCAGCAGTTACCCTCGGACAGAGGGCGCTGAAGCTTTCTTT. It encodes CASSYPRTEGAEAFF.

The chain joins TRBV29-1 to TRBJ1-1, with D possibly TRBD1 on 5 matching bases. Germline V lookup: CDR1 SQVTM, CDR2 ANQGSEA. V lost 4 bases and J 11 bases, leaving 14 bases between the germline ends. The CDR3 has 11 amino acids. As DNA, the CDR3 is TGCAGCGTTGTCAGGGAGGGCTGGGCTTTCTTT. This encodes CSVVREGWAFF.

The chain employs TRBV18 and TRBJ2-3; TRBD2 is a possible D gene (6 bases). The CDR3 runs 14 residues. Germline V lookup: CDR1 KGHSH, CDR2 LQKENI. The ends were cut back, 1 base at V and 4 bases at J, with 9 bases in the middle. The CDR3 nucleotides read TGTGCCAGCTCACCACGGGACTTCCCAGATACGCAGTATTTT. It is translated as CASSPRDFPDTQYF.

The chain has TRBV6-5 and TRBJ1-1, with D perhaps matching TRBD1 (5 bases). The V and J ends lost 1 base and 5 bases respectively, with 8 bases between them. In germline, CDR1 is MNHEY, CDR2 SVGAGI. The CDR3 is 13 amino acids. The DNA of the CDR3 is TGTGCCAGCAGTTACTTCGGGGGTACTGAAGCTTTCTTT. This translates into CASSYFGGTEAFF.

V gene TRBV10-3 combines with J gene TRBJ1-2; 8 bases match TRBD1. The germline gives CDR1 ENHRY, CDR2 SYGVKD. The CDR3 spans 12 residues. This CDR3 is CVHRGESYGYTF. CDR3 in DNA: TGTGTGCACAGGGGGGAAAGCTATGGCTACACCTTC.

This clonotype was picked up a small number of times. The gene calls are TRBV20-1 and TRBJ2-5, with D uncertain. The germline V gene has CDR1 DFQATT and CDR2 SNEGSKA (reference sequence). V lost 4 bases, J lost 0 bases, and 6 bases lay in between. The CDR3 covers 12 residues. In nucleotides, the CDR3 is TGCAGTGCTAACCTGTACCAAGAGACCCAGTACTTC. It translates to CSANLYQETQYF.

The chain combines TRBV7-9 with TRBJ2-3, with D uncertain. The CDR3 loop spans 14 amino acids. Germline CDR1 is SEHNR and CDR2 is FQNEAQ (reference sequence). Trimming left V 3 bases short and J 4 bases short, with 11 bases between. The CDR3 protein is CASSFPRTADTQYF. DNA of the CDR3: TGTGCCAGCAGCTTTCCTCGGACGGCAGATACGCAGTATTTT.

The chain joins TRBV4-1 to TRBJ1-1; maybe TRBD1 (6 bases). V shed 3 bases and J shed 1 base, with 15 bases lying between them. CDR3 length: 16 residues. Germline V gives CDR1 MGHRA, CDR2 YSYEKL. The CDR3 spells CASSQIRGRQNTEAFF. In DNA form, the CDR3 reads TGCGCCAGCAGCCAGATCCGGGGGCGGCAGAACACTGAAGCTTTCTTT.

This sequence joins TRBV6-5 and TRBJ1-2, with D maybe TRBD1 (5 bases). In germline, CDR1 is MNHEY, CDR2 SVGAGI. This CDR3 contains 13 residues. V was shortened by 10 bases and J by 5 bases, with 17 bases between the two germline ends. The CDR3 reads CATLGTARYGYTF. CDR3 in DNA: TGTGCCACCCTAGGGACCGCGCGTTATGGCTACACCTTC.

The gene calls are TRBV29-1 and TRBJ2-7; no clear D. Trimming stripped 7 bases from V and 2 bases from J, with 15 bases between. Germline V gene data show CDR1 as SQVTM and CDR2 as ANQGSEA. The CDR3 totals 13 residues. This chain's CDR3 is CSAALADPYEQYF. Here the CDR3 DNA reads TGCAGCGCGGCATTGGCAGACCCCTACGAGCAGTACTTC.

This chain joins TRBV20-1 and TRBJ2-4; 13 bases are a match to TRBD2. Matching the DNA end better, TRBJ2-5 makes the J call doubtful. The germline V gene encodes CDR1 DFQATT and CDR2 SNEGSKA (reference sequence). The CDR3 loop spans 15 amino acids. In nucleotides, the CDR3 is TGCAGTGCCACAGGACTAGCGGGGGTACAAGAGACCCAGTACTTC. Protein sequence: CSATGLAGVQETQYF.

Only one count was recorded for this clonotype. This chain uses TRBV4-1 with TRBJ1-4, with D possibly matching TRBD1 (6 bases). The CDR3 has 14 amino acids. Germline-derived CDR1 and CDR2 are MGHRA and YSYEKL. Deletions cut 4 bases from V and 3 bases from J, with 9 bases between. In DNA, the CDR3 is TGCGCCAGCAGCCGGGACATCCCTAATGAAAAACTGTTTTTT. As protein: CASSRDIPNEKLFF.

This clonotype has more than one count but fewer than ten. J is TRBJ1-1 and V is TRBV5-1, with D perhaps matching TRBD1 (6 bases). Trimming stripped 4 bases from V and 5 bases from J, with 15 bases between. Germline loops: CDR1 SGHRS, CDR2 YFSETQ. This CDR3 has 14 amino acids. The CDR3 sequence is CASSRSGEGTEAFF. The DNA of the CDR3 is TGCGCCAGCAGCAGGTCAGGGGAGGGTACTGAAGCTTTCTTT.

The CDR3 loop reads CASSLGRFPHEQYF. CDR3 DNA sequence: TGTGCCAGCAGCTTAGGGAGGTTTCCTCACGAGCAGTACTTC. This rearrangement joins TRBV7-9 to TRBJ2-5; the D gene is possibly TRBD2 (5 bases). The end of the DNA is better explained by TRBJ2-7, so the J call may be wrong. Germline-derived CDR1 and CDR2 are SEHNR and FQNEAQ (reference sequence). The CDR3 runs 14 residues.

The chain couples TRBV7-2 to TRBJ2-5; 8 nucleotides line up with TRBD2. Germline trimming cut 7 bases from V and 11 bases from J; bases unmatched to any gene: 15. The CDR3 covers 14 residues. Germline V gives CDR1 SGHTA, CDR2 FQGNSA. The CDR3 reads CASTPPGGAVEQYF. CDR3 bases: TGTGCCAGCACCCCGCCCGGGGGGGCTGTTGAGCAGTACTTC.